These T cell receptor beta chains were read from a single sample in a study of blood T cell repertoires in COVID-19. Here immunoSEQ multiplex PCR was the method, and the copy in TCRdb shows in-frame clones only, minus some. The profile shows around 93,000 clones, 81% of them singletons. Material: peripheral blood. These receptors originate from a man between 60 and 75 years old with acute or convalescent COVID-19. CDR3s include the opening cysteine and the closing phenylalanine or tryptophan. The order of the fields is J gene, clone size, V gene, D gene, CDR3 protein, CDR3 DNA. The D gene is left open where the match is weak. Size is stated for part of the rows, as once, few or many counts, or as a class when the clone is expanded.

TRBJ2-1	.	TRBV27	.	CASSSPRTYNEQFF	TGTGCCAGCAGTTCCCCCCGGACATACAATGAGCAGTTCTTC
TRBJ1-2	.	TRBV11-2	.	CASSLSRRGAGGYTF	TGTGCCAGCAGCTTAAGCCGGCGGGGGGCAGGGGGCTACACCTTC
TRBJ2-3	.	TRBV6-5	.	CASSSSARNTQYF	TGTGCCAGCAGTAGTTCGGCCAGGAATACGCAGTATTTT
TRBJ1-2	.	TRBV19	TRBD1	CASTRRGQGDANYGYTF	TGTGCCAGTACCCGGCGGGGACAGGGCGACGCTAACTATGGCTACACCTTC
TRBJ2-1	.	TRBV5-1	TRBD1	CASSAQGGYEQFF	TGCGCCAGCAGCGCCCAAGGGGGCTATGAGCAGTTCTTC
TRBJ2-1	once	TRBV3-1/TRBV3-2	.	CASSQGGNSYNEQFF	TGTGCCAGCAGCCAAGGAGGGAACTCCTACAATGAGCAGTTCTTC
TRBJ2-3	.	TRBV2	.	CASSRDTQRADTQYF	TGTGCCAGCAGCCGGGACACCCAGCGCGCAGATACGCAGTATTTT
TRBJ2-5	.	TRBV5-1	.	CASSPGETQYF	TGCGCCAGCTCCCCAGGGGAGACCCAGTACTTC
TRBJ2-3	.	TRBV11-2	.	CASTHGGIRATDTQYF	TGTGCCAGCACCCATGGGGGGATTAGGGCAACAGATACGCAGTATTTT
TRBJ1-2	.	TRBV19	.	CASSAQRGGGYGYTF	TGTGCCAGTAGTGCCCAACGGGGTGGCGGCTATGGCTACACCTTC
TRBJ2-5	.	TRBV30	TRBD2	CAWSAGSGRKTQYF	TGTGCCTGGAGTGCGGGGAGCGGGAGAAAGACCCAGTACTTC
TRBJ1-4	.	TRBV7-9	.	CASSLATEEKLFF	TGTGCCAGCAGCTTAGCTACTGAAGAAAAACTGTTTTTT
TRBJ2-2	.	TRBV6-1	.	CASSEAPPAQTGELLF	TGTGCCAGCAGTGAAGCCCCCCCAGCCCAAACCGGGGAGCTGCTTTTT
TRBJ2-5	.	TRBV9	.	CASSARGGRRETQYF	TGTGCCAGCAGCGCCAGGGGCGGGAGAAGAGAGACCCAGTACTTC
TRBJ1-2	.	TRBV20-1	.	CSWGTLEGYTF	TGCAGTTGGGGCACCCTTGAGGGCTACACCTTC
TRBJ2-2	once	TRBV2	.	CASSELGELFF	TGTGCCAGCAGTGAATTAGGGGAGCTGTTTTTT
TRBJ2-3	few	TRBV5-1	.	CASSFAEGPLTYF	TGCGCCAGCAGCTTCGCGGAGGGCCCCCTCACGTATTTT
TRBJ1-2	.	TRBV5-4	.	CASRRTGSDYGYTF	TGTGCCAGCAGAAGAACAGGGAGCGACTATGGCTACACCTTC
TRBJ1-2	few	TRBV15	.	CATSREKQDLISGYTF	TGTGCCACCAGCAGAGAAAAACAGGACCTGATAAGTGGCTACACCTTC
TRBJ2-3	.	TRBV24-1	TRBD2	CATSDSGGSDTQYF	TGTGCCACCAGTGATTCGGGGGGTTCCGATACGCAGTATTTT
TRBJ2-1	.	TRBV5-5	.	CASSFGESSYNEQFF	TGTGCCAGCAGCTTTGGGGAGTCCTCCTACAATGAGCAGTTCTTC
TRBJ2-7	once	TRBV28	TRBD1	CASKQGVIYEQYF	TGTGCCAGCAAACAGGGGGTTATCTACGAGCAGTACTTC
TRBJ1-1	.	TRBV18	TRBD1	CASSPGDRGYTEAFF	TGTGCCAGCTCACCGGGGGACAGGGGTTACACTGAAGCTTTCTTT
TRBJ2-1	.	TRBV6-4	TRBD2	CASSDGSGGNEQFF	TGTGCCAGCAGTGACGGTAGCGGGGGAAATGAGCAGTTCTTC
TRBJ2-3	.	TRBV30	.	CAWSPGSDTQYF	TGTGCCTGGAGCCCCGGGTCAGATACGCAGTATTTT
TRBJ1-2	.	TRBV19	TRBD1	CASSPWTGKNYGYTF	TGTGCCAGTAGTCCCTGGACAGGCAAGAACTATGGCTACACCTTC
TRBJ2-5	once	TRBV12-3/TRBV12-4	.	CASSYQVGETQYF	TGTGCCAGCAGTTACCAGGTTGGAGAGACCCAGTACTTC
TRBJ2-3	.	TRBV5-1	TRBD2	CASSKTSGISTDTQYF	TGCGCCAGCAGCAAGACTAGCGGGATTAGCACAGATACGCAGTATTTT
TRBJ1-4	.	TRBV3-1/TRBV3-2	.	CASAGELQTNEKLFF	TGTGCCAGCGCGGGGGAACTCCAAACTAATGAAAAACTGTTTTTT
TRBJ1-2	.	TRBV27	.	CASSLGGAYGYTF	TGTGCCAGCAGTTTAGGAGGCGCCTATGGCTACACCTTC
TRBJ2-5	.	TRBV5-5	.	CASTMLVTEETQYF	TGTGCCAGCACCATGCTTGTGACAGAAGAGACCCAGTACTTC
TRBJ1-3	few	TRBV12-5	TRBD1	CASGPQGAAGNTIYF	TGTGCTAGTGGTCCACAGGGGGCGGCTGGAAACACCATATATTTT
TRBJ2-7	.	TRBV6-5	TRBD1	CASRDAQGQQYEQYF	TGTGCCAGCAGGGATGCGCAGGGACAGCAATACGAGCAGTACTTC
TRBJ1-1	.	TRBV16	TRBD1	CASSPPQGPAEAFF	TGTGCCAGCAGCCCCCCACAGGGGCCGGCTGAAGCTTTCTTT
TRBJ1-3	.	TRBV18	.	CASSPRARTSGNTIYF	TGTGCCAGCTCACCACGGGCCCGCACCTCTGGAAACACCATATATTTT
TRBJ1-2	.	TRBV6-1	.	CASSEVGSYGYTF	TGTGCCAGCAGTGAAGTGGGCAGCTATGGCTACACCTTC
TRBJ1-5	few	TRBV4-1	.	CASSQVTEHNQPQHF	TGCGCCAGCAGCCAAGTGACAGAACACAATCAGCCCCAGCATTTT
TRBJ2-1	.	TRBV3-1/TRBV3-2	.	CASSQDRDEQFF	TGTGCCAGCAGCCAAGATAGAGATGAGCAGTTCTTC
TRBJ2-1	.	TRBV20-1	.	CSASSGGWHNEQFF	TGCAGTGCTAGTAGCGGTGGTTGGCACAATGAGCAGTTCTTC
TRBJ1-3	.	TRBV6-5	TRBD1	CASGTGVGNTIYF	TGTGCCAGCGGTACAGGGGTAGGAAACACCATATATTTT
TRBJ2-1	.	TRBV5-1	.	CASSRDTYNEQFF	TGCGCCAGCAGCCGCGACACTTACAATGAGCAGTTCTTC
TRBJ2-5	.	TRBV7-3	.	CASSNAHRETQYF	TGTGCCAGCAGCAACGCCCACAGGGAGACCCAGTACTTC
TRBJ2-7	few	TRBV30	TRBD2	CAWNAGDYYEQYF	TGTGCCTGGAACGCGGGGGACTACTACGAGCAGTACTTC
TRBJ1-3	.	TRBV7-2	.	CASSLSLDRRNTIYF	TGTGCCAGCAGCTTATCCTTGGACAGACGAAACACCATATATTTT
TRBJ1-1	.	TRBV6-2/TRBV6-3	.	CASSSILGGRGAFF	TGTGCCAGCAGTTCCATTCTCGGGGGGCGTGGAGCTTTCTTT
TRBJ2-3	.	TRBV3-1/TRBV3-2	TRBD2	CASSQTGLAATDTQYF	TGTGCCAGCAGCCAAACGGGACTAGCGGCAACAGATACGCAGTATTTT
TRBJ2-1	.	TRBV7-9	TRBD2	CASSSWTSGRVHNEQFF	TGTGCCAGCAGCTCTTGGACTAGCGGGAGGGTCCACAATGAGCAGTTCTTC
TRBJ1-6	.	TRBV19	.	CASSTGMGSPLHF	TGTGCCAGTAGTACAGGGATGGGGTCACCCCTCCACTTT
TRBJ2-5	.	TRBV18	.	CASSPSRGRETQYF	TGTGCCAGCTCGCCTTCGCGAGGGCGAGAGACCCAGTACTTC
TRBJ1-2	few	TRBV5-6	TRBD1	CASSYGDSGYTF	TGTGCCAGCAGCTACGGGGACAGTGGCTACACCTTC
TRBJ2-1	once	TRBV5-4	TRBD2	CASSLRTSDEQFF	TGTGCCAGCAGCTTGAGGACTAGCGATGAGCAGTTCTTC
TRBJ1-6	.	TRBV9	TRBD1	CASSVGVGTGDSPLHF	TGTGCCAGCAGCGTAGGTGTAGGGACAGGGGATTCACCCCTCCACTTT
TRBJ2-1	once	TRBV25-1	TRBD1	CASSRGNYYNEQFF	TGTGCCAGCAGCAGGGGGAACTACTACAATGAGCAGTTCTTC
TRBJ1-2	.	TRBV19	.	CASSILPDNSAYGYTF	TGTGCCAGTAGTATATTGCCGGACAATTCGGCTTATGGCTACACCTTC
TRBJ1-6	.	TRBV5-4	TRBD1	CASSRQGADYNSPLHF	TGTGCCAGCAGCCGACAGGGGGCTGACTATAATTCACCCCTCCACTTT
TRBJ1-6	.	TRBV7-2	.	CASSSETNSPLHF	TGTGCCAGCAGCTCTGAGACAAATTCACCCCTCCACTTT
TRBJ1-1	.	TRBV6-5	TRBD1	CASSYIGQGNTEAFF	TGTGCCAGCAGTTACATCGGACAGGGGAACACTGAAGCTTTCTTT
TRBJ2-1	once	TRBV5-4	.	CASSLQGNNEQFF	TGTGCCAGCAGCTTGCAGGGTAACAATGAGCAGTTCTTC
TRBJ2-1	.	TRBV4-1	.	CASSQARLNEQFF	TGCGCCAGCAGCCAAGCGAGGCTGAATGAGCAGTTCTTC
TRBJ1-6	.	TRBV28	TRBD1	CASSRQGGPLHF	TGTGCCAGCAGCCGACAGGGGGGTCCCCTCCACTTT